This entry lists 10 T cell receptor beta chains sequenced from one sample in a study of cytomegalovirus exposure and HLA in healthy donors. PCR was performed using 60 Vbeta and 13 Jbeta primers. Sequencing used immunoSEQ multiplex PCR; TCRdb keeps in-frame clones, though not all of them. Of 150,000 to 200,000 clones in the sample, about 81% were seen once. Sequences were obtained from PBMCs. The receptor source for this set is a woman aged 18 to 35 in good health and CMV-seronegative.

This clone showed up just once. The chain is built from TRBV15 and TRBJ2-7, with 8 bases identical to TRBD2. Trimming cost V 1 base and J 0 bases; bases outside gene matches: 5. CDR1 and CDR2 from the germline V gene are LNHNV and YYDKDF (reference sequence). The CDR3 totals 16 residues. Here the CDR3 reads CATSRAGGQSSYEQYF. The CDR3 region has the DNA TGTGCCACCAGCAGAGCGGGGGGGCAAAGCTCCTACGAGCAGTACTTC.

The chain combines TRBV7-6 with TRBJ2-7; D possibly corresponds to TRBD2 (5 bases). The CDR3 length is 14 residues. Germline V gene data show CDR1 as SGHVS and CDR2 as FNYEAQ. Trimming left V 5 bases short and J 0 bases short, with 11 bases between. The CDR3 DNA is TGTGCCAGCAGCCGGGGAACCCTCTCCTACGAGCAGTACTTC. Encoded protein: CASSRGTLSYEQYF.

V usage is TRBV6-6 and J usage is TRBJ1-1, with 9 bases fitting TRBD1. V shed 6 bases, J shed 5 bases, and the junction held 10 bases outside the gene matches. CDR3 length: 15 amino acids. Germline V CDR1 and CDR2: MNHNY, SVGAGI (reference sequence). CDR3 sequence: CASSVSPGTGTEAFF. The CDR3 region has the DNA TGTGCCAGCAGCGTAAGTCCCGGGACAGGGACTGAAGCTTTCTTT.

V usage is TRBV4-1 and J usage is TRBJ2-5, with TRBD2 matching over 9 bases. The CDR3 totals 14 residues. The trim removed 9 bases at V and 5 bases at J, leaving 10 bases unmatched. Germline CDR1 reads MGHRA; CDR2 reads YSYEKL. CDR3: CASSGSMGRETQYF. The CDR3 DNA reads TGCGCCAGTAGCGGGAGCATGGGTCGGGAGACCCAGTACTTC.

The V and J genes are TRBV29-1 and TRBJ2-7; 9 bases are a match to TRBD1. The CDR3 runs 14 residues. Trimming took 4 bases from V and 1 from J; bases not matched to a gene: 5. Germline V CDR1 and CDR2: SQVTM, ANQGSEA. CDR3: CSVVRDRVSYEQYF. The CDR3 nucleotides are TGCAGCGTTGTTCGGGACAGGGTTTCCTACGAGCAGTACTTC.

This chain joins TRBV11-1 and TRBJ2-7; 8 bases line up with TRBD1. The CDR3 sequence is 12 residues long. Germline V gene data show CDR1 as SGHAT and CDR2 as FQDESV (reference sequence). The V segment lost 5 bases and the J segment 5 bases; nucleotides outside the gene matches: 2. CDR3 in amino acids: CASSLDRDEQYF. In DNA, the CDR3 is TGTGCCAGCAGCCTGGACAGGGACGAGCAGTACTTC.

In its sample, this clone was seen once. The chain combines TRBV5-8 with TRBJ1-1; unclear D gene. This CDR3 is 11 amino acids long. Germline V gene sequence: CDR1 SGHTS, CDR2 YDEGEE. Trimming shortened V by 2 bases and J by 5 bases, and 4 bases separated the two germline ends. The CDR3 nucleotides are TGTGCCAGCAGCTTTTCTACTGAAGCTTTCTTT. Residues: CASSFSTEAFF. Looking up the rest from reference TRBV5-8 and TRBJ1-1 gives the full variable domain: EAGVTQSPTHLIKTRGQQATLRCSPISGHTSVYWYQQALGLGLQFLLWYDEGEERNRGNFPPRFSGRQFPNYSSELNVNALELEDSALYLCASSFSTEAFFGQGTRLTVV.

The J gene is TRBJ1-2, the V gene TRBV27; TRBD1 aligns across 7 bases. The length of the CDR3 is 19 residues. The germline gives CDR1 MNHEY, CDR2 SMNVEV (reference sequence). The J segment lost 2 bases and the V segment lost 6 bases, leaving 21 bases of the junction unmatched. The CDR3 sequence: CASSLEPPGQTYKNYGYTF. The CDR3 nucleotides are TGTGCCAGCAGCTTAGAGCCTCCGGGACAGACATACAAGAACTATGGCTACACCTTC.

This clone was recorded only once. The genes are TRBV19 and TRBJ1-4, with 9 bases matching TRBD1. This CDR3 has 17 residues. J gave up 1 base and V 4 bases, and 7 bases lay outside the gene matches. Per the germline V gene, CDR1 is LNHDA and CDR2 is SQIVND (reference sequence). This CDR3 reads CASSTTGTGRTNEKLFF. The CDR3 DNA follows: TGTGCCAGTAGTACGACCGGGACAGGGAGAACTAATGAAAAACTGTTTTTT.

This chain uses TRBV9 with TRBJ2-5; 7 nucleotides agree with TRBD2. The CDR3 is 14 residues long. The junction had 11 bases not matched to a gene; V was cut back by 3 bases and J by 9 bases. The germline V gene has CDR1 SGDLS and CDR2 YYNGEE. The CDR3 nucleotides are TGTGCCAGCAGCGGGACTGCACTCGGGGGGTCCCAGTACTTC. As protein: CASSGTALGGSQYF.